This T cell receptor beta chain was obtained from a study of blood T cell repertoires in COVID-19. This clone was recorded at least ten times. Profiling relied on immunoSEQ multiplex PCR, and the TCRdb table lists in-frame clones only, not all of them. The sample carries 110,000 or so clones, about 80% recorded once. Germline lookup yields CDR1 LGHDT and CDR2 YNNKEL (reference sequence). The length of the CDR3 is 15 residues. V lost 1 base, J lost 0 bases, and 9 bases lay in between. Input material: peripheral blood. The sequence was collected from a woman in her forties or fifties with acute or convalescent COVID-19. V usage is TRBV3-1 (or the pseudogene TRBV3-2) and J usage is TRBJ1-2; no firm D call. CDR3 protein: CASSQGEIANYGYTF. In DNA, the CDR3 is TGTGCCAGCAGCCAAGGTGAGATAGCTAACTATGGCTACACCTTC.